This TCR beta chain was sequenced in a study of blood T cell repertoires in COVID-19. In the study overall: The study drew acute and convalescent COVID-19 samples from the United States, Italy and Spain. From T cells, B-cell-depleted T cells, or PBMCs came the material, which was cDNA or gDNA.

Authors' data handling: Reference gene primers were amplified, and this amplification served to estimate nucleated cell counts. The repertoire was sequenced with immunoSEQ multiplex PCR; TCRdb's copy has only in-frame clones and lacks some. V and J calls and clone size are as listed in that table; D and trimming were resolved from the DNA. The sample contains about 160,000 clones, about 77% of which appear only once. The length of the CDR3 is 16 residues. The junction had 12 bases not matched to a gene; V was cut back by 7 bases and J by 7 bases. CDR1 is SGHTA, CDR2 FQGNSA, per germline. This TCR was recovered from an elderly woman with acute or convalescent COVID-19. The rearrangement joins TRBV7-2 to TRBJ2-1, with 11 bases aligning to TRBD2. The specimen was peripheral blood. The CDR3 coding sequence is TGTGCCAGCACCCCTCGGGTTAGCGGGGGGGGGAATGAGCAGTTCTTC. Protein product: CASTPRVSGGGNEQFF.